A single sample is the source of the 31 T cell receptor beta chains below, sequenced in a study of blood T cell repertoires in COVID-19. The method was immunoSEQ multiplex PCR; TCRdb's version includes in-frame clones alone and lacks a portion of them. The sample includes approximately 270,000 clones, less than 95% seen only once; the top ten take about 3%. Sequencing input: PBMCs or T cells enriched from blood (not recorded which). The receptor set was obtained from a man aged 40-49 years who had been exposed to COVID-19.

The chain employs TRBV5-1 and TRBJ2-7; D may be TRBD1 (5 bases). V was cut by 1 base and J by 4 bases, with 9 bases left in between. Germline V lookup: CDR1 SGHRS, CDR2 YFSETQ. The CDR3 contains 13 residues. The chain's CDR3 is CASSLKAGYEQYF. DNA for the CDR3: TGCGCCAGCAGCTTGAAAGCAGGGTACGAGCAGTACTTC.

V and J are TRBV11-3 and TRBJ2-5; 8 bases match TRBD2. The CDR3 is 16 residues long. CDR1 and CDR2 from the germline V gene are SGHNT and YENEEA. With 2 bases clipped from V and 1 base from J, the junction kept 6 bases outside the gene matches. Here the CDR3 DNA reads TGTGCCAGCAGCTTAAGGGGACGGGAGGGCCAAGAGACCCAGTACTTC. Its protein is CASSLRGREGQETQYF.

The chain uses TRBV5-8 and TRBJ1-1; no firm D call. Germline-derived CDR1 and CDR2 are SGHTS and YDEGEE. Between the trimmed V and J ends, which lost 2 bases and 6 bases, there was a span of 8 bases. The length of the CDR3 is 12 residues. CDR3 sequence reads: CASSFFNAEAFF. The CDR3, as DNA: TGTGCCAGCAGCTTTTTCAATGCTGAAGCTTTCTTT.

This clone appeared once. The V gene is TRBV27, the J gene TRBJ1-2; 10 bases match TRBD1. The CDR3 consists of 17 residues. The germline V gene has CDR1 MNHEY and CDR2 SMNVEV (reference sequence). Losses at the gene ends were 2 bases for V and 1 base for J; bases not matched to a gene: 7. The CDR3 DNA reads TGTGCCAGCAGTTTAACGAGGGGGACAGGGGATAACTATGGCTACACCTTC. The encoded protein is CASSLTRGTGDNYGYTF.

CDR3 DNA: TGTGCCAGCAGTCCGGGGACAGGGCCCTACGAGCAGTACTTC. Its protein is CASSPGTGPYEQYF. The chain combines TRBV27 with TRBJ2-7, with 9 bases identical to TRBD1. Germline lookup yields CDR1 MNHEY and CDR2 SMNVEV (reference sequence). Germline trimming cut 5 bases from V and 2 bases from J; bases unmatched to any gene: 4. The CDR3 runs to 14 residues.

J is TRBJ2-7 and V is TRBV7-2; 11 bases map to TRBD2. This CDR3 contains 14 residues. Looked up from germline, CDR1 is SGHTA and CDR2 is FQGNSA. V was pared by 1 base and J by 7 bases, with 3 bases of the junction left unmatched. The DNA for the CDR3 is TGTGCCAGCAGCTTAGATAGCGGGAGGGGTGAGCAGTACTTC. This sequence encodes CASSLDSGRGEQYF.

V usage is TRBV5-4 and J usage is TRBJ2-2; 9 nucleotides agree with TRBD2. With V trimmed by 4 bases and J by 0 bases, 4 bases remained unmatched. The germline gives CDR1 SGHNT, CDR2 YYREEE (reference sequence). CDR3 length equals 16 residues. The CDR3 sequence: CASSPLAGSNTGELFF. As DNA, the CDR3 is TGTGCCAGCAGCCCTCTAGCGGGGTCGAACACCGGGGAGCTGTTTTTT. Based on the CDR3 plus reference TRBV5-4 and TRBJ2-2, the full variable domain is ETGVTQSPTHLIKTRGQQVTLRCSSQSGHNTVSWYQQALGQGPQFIFQYYREEENGRGNFPPRFSGLQFPNYSSELNVNALELDDSALYLCASSPLAGSNTGELFFGEGSRLTVL.

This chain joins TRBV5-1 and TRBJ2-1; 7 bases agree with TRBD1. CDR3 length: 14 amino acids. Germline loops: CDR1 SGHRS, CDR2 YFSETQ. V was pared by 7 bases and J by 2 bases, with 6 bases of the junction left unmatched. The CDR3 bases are TGCGCCAGCGGGGACAGCTCGCCCTACAATGAGCAGTTCTTC. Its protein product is CASGDSSPYNEQFF.

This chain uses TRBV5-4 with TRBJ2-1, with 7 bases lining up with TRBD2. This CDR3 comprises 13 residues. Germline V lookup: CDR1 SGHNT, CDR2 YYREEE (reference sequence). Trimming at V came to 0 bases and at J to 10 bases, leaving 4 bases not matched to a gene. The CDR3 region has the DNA TGTGCCAGCAGCTTGGGTCCTAGCGGCGAGCAGTTCTTC. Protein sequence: CASSLGPSGEQFF.

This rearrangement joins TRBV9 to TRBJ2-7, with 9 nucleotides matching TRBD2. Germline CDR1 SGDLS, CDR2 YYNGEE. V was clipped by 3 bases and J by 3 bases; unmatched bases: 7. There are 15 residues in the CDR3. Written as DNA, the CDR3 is TGTGCCAGCAGCGAATTAGCGGGGGTTAACTACGAGCAGTACTTC. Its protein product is CASSELAGVNYEQYF.

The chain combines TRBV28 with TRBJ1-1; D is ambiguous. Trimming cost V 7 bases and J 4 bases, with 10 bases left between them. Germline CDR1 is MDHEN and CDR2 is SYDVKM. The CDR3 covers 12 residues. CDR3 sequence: CASNRGFTEAFF. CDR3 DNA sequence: TGTGCCAGCAATCGAGGGTTCACTGAAGCTTTCTTT.

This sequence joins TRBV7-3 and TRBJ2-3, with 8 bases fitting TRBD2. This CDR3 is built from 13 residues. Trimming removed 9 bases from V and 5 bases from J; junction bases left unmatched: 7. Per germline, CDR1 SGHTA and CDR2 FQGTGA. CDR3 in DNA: TGTGCCAGTGTGACTAGCGTGCAAGATACGCAGTATTTT. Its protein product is CASVTSVQDTQYF.

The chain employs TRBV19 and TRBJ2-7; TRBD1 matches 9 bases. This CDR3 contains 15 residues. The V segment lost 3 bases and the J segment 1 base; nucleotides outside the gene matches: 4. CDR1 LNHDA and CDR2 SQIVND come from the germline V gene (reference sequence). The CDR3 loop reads CASSMMGQGSYEQYF. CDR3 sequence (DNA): TGTGCCAGTAGTATGATGGGACAGGGTTCCTACGAGCAGTACTTC. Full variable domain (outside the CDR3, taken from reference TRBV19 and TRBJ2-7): DGGITQSPKYLFRKEGQNVTLSCEQNLNHDAMYWYRQDPGQGLRLIYYSQIVNDFQKGDIAEGYSVSREKKESFPLTVTSAQKNPTAFYLCASSMMGQGSYEQYFGPGTRLTVT.

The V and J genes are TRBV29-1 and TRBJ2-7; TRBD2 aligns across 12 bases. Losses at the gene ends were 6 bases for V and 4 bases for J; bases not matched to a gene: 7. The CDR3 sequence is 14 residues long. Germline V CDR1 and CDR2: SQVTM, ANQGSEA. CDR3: CSVATSGRWYEQYF. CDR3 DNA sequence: TGCAGCGTCGCCACTAGCGGGAGGTGGTACGAGCAGTACTTC.

The CDR3 region is CASSQGRTGLQETQYF. The CDR3 DNA reads TGCGCCAGCAGCCAGGGGAGGACAGGGCTCCAAGAGACCCAGTACTTC. The V gene is TRBV4-1, the J gene TRBJ2-5; TRBD1 matches at 8 bases. The ends lost 3 bases at V and 1 base at J; junction bases unmatched: 7. CDR3 length equals 16 residues. The germline gives CDR1 MGHRA, CDR2 YSYEKL.

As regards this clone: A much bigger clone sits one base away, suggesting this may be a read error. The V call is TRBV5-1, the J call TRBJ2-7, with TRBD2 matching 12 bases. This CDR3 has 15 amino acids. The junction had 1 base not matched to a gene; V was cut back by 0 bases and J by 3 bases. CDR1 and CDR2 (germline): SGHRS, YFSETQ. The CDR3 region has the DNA TGCGCCAGCAGCTTGGGACTAGCGGGAGTCTACGAGCAGTACTTC. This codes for CASSLGLAGVYEQYF.

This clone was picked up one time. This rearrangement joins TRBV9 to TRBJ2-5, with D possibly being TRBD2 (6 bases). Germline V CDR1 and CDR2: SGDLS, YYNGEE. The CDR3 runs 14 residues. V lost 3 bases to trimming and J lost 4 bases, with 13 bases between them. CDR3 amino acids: CASSASVGGETQYF. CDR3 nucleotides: TGTGCCAGCAGCGCCTCGGTGGGGGGAGAGACCCAGTACTTC.

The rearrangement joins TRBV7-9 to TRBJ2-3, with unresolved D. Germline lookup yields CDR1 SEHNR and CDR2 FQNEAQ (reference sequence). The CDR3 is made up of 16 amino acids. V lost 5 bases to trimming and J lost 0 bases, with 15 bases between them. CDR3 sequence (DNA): TGTGCCAGCAGCCCAAATTCCCAACAGAGCACAGATACGCAGTATTTT. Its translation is CASSPNSQQSTDTQYF.

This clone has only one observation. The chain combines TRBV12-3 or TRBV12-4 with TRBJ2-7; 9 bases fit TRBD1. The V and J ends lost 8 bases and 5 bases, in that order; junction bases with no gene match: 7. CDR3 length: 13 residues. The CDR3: CASQPGQGNEQYF. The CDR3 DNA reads TGTGCCAGCCAACCGGGACAGGGCAACGAGCAGTACTTC.

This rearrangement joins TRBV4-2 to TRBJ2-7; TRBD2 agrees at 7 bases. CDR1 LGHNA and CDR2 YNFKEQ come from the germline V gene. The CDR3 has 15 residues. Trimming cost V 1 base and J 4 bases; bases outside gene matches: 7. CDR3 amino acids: CASSQVSGTTYEQYF. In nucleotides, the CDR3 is TGTGCCAGCAGCCAAGTCTCCGGGACTACGTACGAGCAGTACTTC.

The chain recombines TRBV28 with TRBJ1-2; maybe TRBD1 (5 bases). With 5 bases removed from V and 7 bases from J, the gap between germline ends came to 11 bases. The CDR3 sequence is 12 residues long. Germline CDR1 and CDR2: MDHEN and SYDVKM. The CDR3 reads CASSGTWGGYTF. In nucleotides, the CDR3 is TGTGCCAGCAGTGGGACTTGGGGTGGCTACACCTTC.

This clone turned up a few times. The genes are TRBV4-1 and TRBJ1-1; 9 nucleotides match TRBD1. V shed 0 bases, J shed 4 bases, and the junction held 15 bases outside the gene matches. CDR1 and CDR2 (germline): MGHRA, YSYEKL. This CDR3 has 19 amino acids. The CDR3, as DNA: TGCGCCAGCAGCCAAGAGGAGGGCGGACAGGGGCGACGAGCCACTGAAGCTTTCTTT. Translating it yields CASSQEEGGQGRRATEAFF.

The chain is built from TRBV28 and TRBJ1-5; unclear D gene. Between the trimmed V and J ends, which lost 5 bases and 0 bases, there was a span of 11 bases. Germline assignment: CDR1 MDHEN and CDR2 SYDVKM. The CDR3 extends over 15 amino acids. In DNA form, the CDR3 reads TGTGCCAGCAGTGGACTTGGCCGTAGCAATCAGCCCCAGCATTTT. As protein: CASSGLGRSNQPQHF.

The CDR3 bases are TGCGCCAGCAGCCAACAGACAGGGGGAGCAACTAATGAAAAACTGTTTTTT. It encodes CASSQQTGGATNEKLFF. The chain recombines TRBV4-1 with TRBJ1-4, with 9 positions matching TRBD1. The CDR3 is 17 residues long. The V segment lost 2 bases and the J segment 0 bases; nucleotides outside the gene matches: 4. Germline-derived CDR1 and CDR2 are MGHRA and YSYEKL.

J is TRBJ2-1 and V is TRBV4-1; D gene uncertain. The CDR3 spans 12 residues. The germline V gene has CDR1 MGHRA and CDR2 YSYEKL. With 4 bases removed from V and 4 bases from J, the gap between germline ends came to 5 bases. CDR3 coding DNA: TGCGCCAGCAGCCGCACTTACAATGAGCAGTTCTTC. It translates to CASSRTYNEQFF.

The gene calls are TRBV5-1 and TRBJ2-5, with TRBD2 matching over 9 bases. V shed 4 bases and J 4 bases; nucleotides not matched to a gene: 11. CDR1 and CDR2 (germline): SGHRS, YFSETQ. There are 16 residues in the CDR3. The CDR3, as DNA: TGCGCCAGCAGCCGCACAGGGGCGGGAGGGCCAGAGACCCAGTACTTC. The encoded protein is CASSRTGAGGPETQYF. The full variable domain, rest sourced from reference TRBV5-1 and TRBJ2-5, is KAGVTQTPRYLIKTRGQQVTLSCSPISGHRSVSWYQQTPGQGLQFLFEYFSETQRNKGNFPGRFSGRQFSNSRSEMNVSTLELGDSALYLCASSRTGAGGPETQYFGPGTRLLVL.

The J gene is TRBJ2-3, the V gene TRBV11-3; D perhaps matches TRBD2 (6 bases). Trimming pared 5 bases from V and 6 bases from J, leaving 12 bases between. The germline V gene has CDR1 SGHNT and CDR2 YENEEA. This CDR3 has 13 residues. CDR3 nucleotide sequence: TGTGCCAGCAGCCCTGGAGGGCCGGATACGCAGTATTTT. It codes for CASSPGGPDTQYF.

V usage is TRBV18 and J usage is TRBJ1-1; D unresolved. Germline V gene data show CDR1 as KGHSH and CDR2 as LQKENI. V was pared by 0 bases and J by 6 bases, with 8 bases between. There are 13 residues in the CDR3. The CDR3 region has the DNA TGTGCCAGCTCACCACCTATTTCAGCTGAAGCTTTCTTT. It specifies CASSPPISAEAFF.

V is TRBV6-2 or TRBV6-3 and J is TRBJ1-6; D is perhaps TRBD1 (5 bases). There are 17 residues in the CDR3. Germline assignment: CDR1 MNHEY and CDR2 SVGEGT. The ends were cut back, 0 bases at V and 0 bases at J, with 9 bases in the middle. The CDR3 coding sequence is TGTGCCAGCAGTTACTCGGAGGGGAGCTCCTATAATTCACCCCTCCACTTT. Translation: CASSYSEGSSYNSPLHF.

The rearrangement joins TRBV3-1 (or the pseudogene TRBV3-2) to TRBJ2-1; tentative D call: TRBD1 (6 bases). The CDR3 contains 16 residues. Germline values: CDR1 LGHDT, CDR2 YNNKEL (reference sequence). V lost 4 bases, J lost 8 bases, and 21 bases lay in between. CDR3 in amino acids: CASSPSGTITLHEQFF. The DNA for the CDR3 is TGTGCCAGCAGCCCCTCCGGGACAATAACCCTCCATGAGCAGTTCTTC.

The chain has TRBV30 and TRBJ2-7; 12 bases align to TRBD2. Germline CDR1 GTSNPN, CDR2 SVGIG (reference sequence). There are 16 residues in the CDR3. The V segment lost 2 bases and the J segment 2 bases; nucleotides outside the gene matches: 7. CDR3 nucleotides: TGTGCCTGGAGTCTAAGACTAGCGGGAGTGGCCTACGAGCAGTACTTC. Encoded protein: CAWSLRLAGVAYEQYF.